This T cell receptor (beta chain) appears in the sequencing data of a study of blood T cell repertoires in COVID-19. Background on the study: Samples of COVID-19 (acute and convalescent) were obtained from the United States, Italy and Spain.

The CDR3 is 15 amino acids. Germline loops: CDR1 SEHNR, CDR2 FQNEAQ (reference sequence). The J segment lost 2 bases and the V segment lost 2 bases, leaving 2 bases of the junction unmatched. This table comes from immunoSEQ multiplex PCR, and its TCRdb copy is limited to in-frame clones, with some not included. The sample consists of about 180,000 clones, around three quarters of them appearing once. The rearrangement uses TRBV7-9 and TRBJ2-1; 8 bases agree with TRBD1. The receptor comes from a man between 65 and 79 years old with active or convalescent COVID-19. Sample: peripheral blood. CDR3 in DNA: TGTGCCAGCAGCTTAACAGGGGGTACCTACAATGAGCAGTTCTTC. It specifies CASSLTGGTYNEQFF.